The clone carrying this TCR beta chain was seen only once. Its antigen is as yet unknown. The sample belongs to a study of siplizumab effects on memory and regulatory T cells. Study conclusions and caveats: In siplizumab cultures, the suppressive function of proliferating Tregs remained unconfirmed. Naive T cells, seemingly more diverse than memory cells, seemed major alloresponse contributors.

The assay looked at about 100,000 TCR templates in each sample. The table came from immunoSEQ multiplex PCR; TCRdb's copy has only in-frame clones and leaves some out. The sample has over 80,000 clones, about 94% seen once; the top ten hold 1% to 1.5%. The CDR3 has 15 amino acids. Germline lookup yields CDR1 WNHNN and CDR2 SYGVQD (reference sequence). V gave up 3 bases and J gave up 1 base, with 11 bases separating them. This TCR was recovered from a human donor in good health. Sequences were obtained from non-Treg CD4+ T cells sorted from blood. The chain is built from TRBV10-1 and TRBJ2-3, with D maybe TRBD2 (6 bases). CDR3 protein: CASSEPGEGTDTQYF. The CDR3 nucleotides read TGCGCCAGCAGTGAACCCGGGGAGGGCACAGATACGCAGTATTTT.